The 27 T cell receptor beta chains below come from one sample, sequenced in a study of cytomegalovirus exposure and HLA in healthy donors. Primers included in the PCR were 60 Vbeta and 13 Jbeta primers. Sequencing was performed with immunoSEQ multiplex PCR; in TCRdb, only in-frame clones are kept and a portion is missing. The profile shows approximately 160,000 clones, about 75% of them singletons. The sample comprised PBMCs. These receptors were obtained from a male donor in good health and CMV-seronegative.

In its sample, this clone was seen a few times. V is TRBV19 and J is TRBJ2-7, with D uncertain. With 5 bases removed from V and 4 bases from J, the gap between germline ends came to 9 bases. Germline V gives CDR1 LNHDA, CDR2 SQIVND (reference sequence). The length of the CDR3 is 12 residues. The CDR3 region has the DNA TGTGCCAGTAGTTTCGAGCCTTACGAGCAGTACTTC. Its protein product is CASSFEPYEQYF.

The chain employs TRBV4-2 and TRBJ2-7; D may be TRBD2 (7 bases). The CDR3 has 14 amino acids. Germline loops: CDR1 LGHNA, CDR2 YNFKEQ. Trimming took 3 bases from V and 5 from J, leaving 14 bases between them. The CDR3: CASSQPGEGDEQYF. CDR3 sequence (DNA): TGTGCCAGCAGCCAGCCAGGGGAGGGGGACGAGCAGTACTTC.

The chain uses TRBV30 and TRBJ2-7, with TRBD1 identical over 7 bases. After removal of 4 bases from V and 5 bases from J, the junction contained 11 bases not matched to a gene. The CDR3 is made up of 14 amino acids. The germline V gene encodes CDR1 GTSNPN and CDR2 SVGIG (reference sequence). DNA for the CDR3: TGTGCCTGGACCCGACAGGGATCTGTCAACGAGCAGTACTTC. Amino acid sequence: CAWTRQGSVNEQYF.

This clone has a handful of counts. The genes are TRBV11-2 and TRBJ2-3; D is perhaps TRBD2 (7 bases). This CDR3 region has 16 residues. Trimming removed 5 bases from V and 2 bases from J, with 17 bases in between. The V gene's germline CDR1 is SGHAT and CDR2 FQNNGV. The CDR3 DNA reads TGTGCCAGCAGCCAAGGGGAGGGGGTGCTCACAGATACGCAGTATTTT. It specifies CASSQGEGVLTDTQYF.

The chain couples TRBV27 to TRBJ2-1; D is possibly TRBD1 (6 bases). Trimming shortened V by 7 bases and J by 6 bases, and 22 bases separated the two germline ends. Germline CDR1 MNHEY, CDR2 SMNVEV (reference sequence). The CDR3 sequence is 16 residues long. CDR3 protein: CASIRRGGSSFNEQFF. The CDR3, as DNA: TGTGCCAGCATTCGGCGAGGGGGTTCTAGTTTCAATGAGCAGTTCTTC.

For the CDR3, the DNA is TGTGCCAGCAGCTTGGGTCTAGATGGAGAGACCCAGTACTTC. Protein: CASSLGLDGETQYF. J is TRBJ2-5 and V is TRBV7-9; D call uncertain. Between the trimmed V and J ends, which lost 3 bases and 4 bases, there was a span of 12 bases. The CDR3 extends over 14 amino acids. CDR1 and CDR2 (germline): SEHNR, FQNEAQ (reference sequence).

V gene TRBV10-1 combines with J gene TRBJ1-3; D ambiguous. Germline CDR1 reads WNHNN; CDR2 reads SYGVQD (reference sequence). CDR3 length: 14 amino acids. V was trimmed by 0 bases and J by 1 base, leaving 4 bases between them. The DNA for the CDR3 is TGCGCCAGCAGTGAGTCTCAGTCTGGAAACACCATATATTTT. Protein product: CASSESQSGNTIYF.

This clone was seen a handful of times. The chain has TRBV30 and TRBJ1-2; 7 bases match TRBD1. From germline, CDR1 is GTSNPN and CDR2 SVGIG (reference sequence). CDR3 size: 13 residues. V gave up 4 bases and J gave up 5 bases; unmatched junction bases: 7. CDR3 sequence reads: CAWIGAGGYGYTF. CDR3 DNA: TGTGCCTGGATTGGCGCAGGGGGATATGGCTACACCTTC.

CDR3 sequence (DNA): TGTGCCAGCAGCTCCAGGACAGGACTAACAGCTTTCTTT. Amino acid sequence: CASSSRTGLTAFF. The rearrangement links TRBV13 to TRBJ1-1; TRBD1 agrees at 7 bases. This CDR3 has 13 residues. Germline V lookup: CDR1 PRHDT, CDR2 FYEKMQ (reference sequence). Trimming cost V 4 bases and J 10 bases; bases outside gene matches: 9. The full variable domain, its missing parts supplied by reference TRBV13 and TRBJ1-1, is AAGVIQSPRHLIKEKRETATLKCYPIPRHDTVYWYQQGPGQDPQFLISFYEKMQSDKGSIPDRFSAQQFSDYHSELNMSSLELGDSALYFCASSSRTGLTAFFGQGTRLTVV.

This rearrangement joins TRBV6-6 to TRBJ2-2; TRBD1 might be the D (5 bases). V was cut by 8 bases and J by 3 bases, with 19 bases left in between. CDR3 size: 16 residues. Germline CDR1 and CDR2: MNHNY and SVGAGI (reference sequence). The CDR3 protein is CASGEVTATHTGELFF. The CDR3 region has the DNA TGTGCCAGCGGGGAAGTGACAGCAACTCACACCGGGGAGCTGTTTTTT.

This clone was counted between two and nine times. J is TRBJ2-1 and V is TRBV11-3; 9 bases are a match to TRBD1. This CDR3 is built from 13 residues. Trimming cost V 6 bases and J 5 bases; bases outside gene matches: 2. The germline V gene has CDR1 SGHNT and CDR2 YENEEA. CDR3 nucleotide sequence: TGTGCCAGCAGGGGACAGGGCAACAATGAGCAGTTCTTC. It encodes CASRGQGNNEQFF.

The chain recombines TRBV25-1 with TRBJ2-7; TRBD1 might be the D (5 bases). The CDR3 is 14 residues long. The germline CDR1 and CDR2 sequences are MGHDK and SYGVNS. V lost 3 bases to trimming and J lost 2 bases, with 11 bases between them. The CDR3 DNA reads TGTGCCAGCAGTGACACAACCAGGGCCTACGAGCAGTACTTC. Amino acid sequence: CASSDTTRAYEQYF.

The V gene is TRBV5-4, the J gene TRBJ2-3, with 10 positions matching TRBD2. The CDR3 extends over 18 amino acids. CDR1 and CDR2 (germline): SGHNT, YYREEE (reference sequence). The J segment lost 2 bases and the V segment lost 4 bases, leaving 13 bases of the junction unmatched. CDR3 bases: TGTGCCAGCAGCCCTACCTATTATAGCGGGGGGCACACAGATACGCAGTATTTT. It translates to CASSPTYYSGGHTDTQYF.

Only one count was recorded for this clone. The J gene is TRBJ1-1, the V gene TRBV27; TRBD1 agrees at 7 bases. CDR1 is MNHEY and CDR2 is SMNVEV in the germline V gene (reference sequence). The length of the CDR3 is 15 residues. J lost 8 bases, V lost 3 bases, and 12 bases had no gene match. The CDR3 here is CASSFKPTGVGEAFF. The CDR3, as DNA: TGTGCCAGCAGTTTTAAGCCCACAGGGGTGGGCGAAGCTTTCTTT.

This chain uses TRBV7-9 with TRBJ1-2, with D uncertain. Trimming took 0 bases from V and 6 from J, leaving 17 bases between them. The germline V gene has CDR1 SEHNR and CDR2 FQNEAQ (reference sequence). CDR3 length equals 16 residues. As DNA, the CDR3 is TGTGCCAGCAGCTTAGCCGTCAAACTGGGAGGTGATGGCTACACCTTC. It codes for CASSLAVKLGGDGYTF.

This sequence joins TRBV11-2 and TRBJ2-4, with a possible D match to TRBD1 (5 bases). This CDR3 contains 13 residues. Between the trimmed V and J ends, which lost 0 bases and 11 bases, there was a span of 11 bases. From germline, CDR1 is SGHAT and CDR2 FQNNGV. The CDR3 DNA is TGTGCCAGCAGCTTAGATCCCCAGGGCTTTCAGTACTTC. It is translated as CASSLDPQGFQYF.

This clone was recorded a few times. V is TRBV25-1 and J is TRBJ1-1; TRBD1 is a possible D gene (5 bases). CDR3 length: 15 amino acids. V was pared by 3 bases and J by 0 bases, with 11 bases between. CDR1 is MGHDK and CDR2 is SYGVNS in the germline V gene. The CDR3 coding sequence is TGTGCCAGCAGTGATCTCGACAGATTGAACACTGAAGCTTTCTTT. This translates into CASSDLDRLNTEAFF.

V gene TRBV6-5 combines with J gene TRBJ2-7, with 7 positions matching TRBD2. The CDR3 is 15 amino acids. V dropped 8 bases and J dropped 2; count of bases not matched to a gene: 12. Germline assignment: CDR1 MNHEY and CDR2 SVGAGI. The CDR3 protein is CASYTPGLPPYEQYF. CDR3 DNA: TGTGCCAGCTACACGCCGGGACTACCACCCTACGAGCAGTACTTC.

This clone showed up just once. The chain has TRBV28 and TRBJ2-7, with 7 bases lining up with TRBD2. The CDR3 consists of 13 residues. The germline V gene has CDR1 MDHEN and CDR2 SYDVKM. The junction had 1 base not matched to a gene; V was cut back by 5 bases and J by 0 bases. CDR3 sequence reads: CASSPSGSYEQYF. The CDR3 bases are TGTGCCAGCAGTCCTAGCGGCTCCTACGAGCAGTACTTC.

The genes are TRBV5-1 and TRBJ2-5; a weak D match, TRBD2 (5 bases). Trimming shortened V by 1 base and J by 1 base, and 14 bases separated the two germline ends. The CDR3 is 16 residues long. CDR1 is SGHRS, CDR2 YFSETQ, per germline. CDR3 nucleotide sequence: TGCGCCAGCAGCTTGTCACGGTCTAGCTCCCAAGAGACCCAGTACTTC. It is translated as CASSLSRSSSQETQYF.

The chain carries TRBV6-5 and TRBJ2-2; D is ambiguous. The CDR3 totals 11 residues. V was trimmed by 7 bases and J by 9 bases, leaving 9 bases between them. The V gene's germline CDR1 is MNHEY and CDR2 SVGAGI. Here the CDR3 reads CASTQYRELFF. CDR3 in DNA: TGTGCCAGCACCCAATACAGGGAGCTGTTTTTT.

This clone was recorded only once. The chain employs TRBV10-3 and TRBJ1-2; D possibly corresponds to TRBD1 (6 bases). Germline CDR1 is ENHRY and CDR2 is SYGVKD. The CDR3 consists of 13 residues. V lost 10 bases to trimming and J lost 6 bases, with 18 bases between them. CDR3 sequence: CATVSSGGDGYTF. The CDR3 DNA is TGTGCCACCGTCTCCAGCGGGGGCGATGGCTACACCTTC.

The V and J genes are TRBV6-5 and TRBJ1-2; 8 nucleotides match TRBD1. The CDR3 is made up of 14 amino acids. With 6 bases clipped from V and 6 bases from J, the junction kept 9 bases outside the gene matches. Germline CDR1 MNHEY, CDR2 SVGAGI. The CDR3 loop reads CASRRTGRQHGYTF. The CDR3 DNA sequence: TGTGCCAGCAGGAGGACAGGGAGGCAACATGGCTACACCTTC.

This clone was observed a single time. The chain couples TRBV4-3 to TRBJ1-4, with 9 bases that match TRBD1. The trim removed 5 bases at V and 11 bases at J, leaving 12 bases unmatched. Germline-derived CDR1 and CDR2 are LGHNA and YSLEER. CDR3 length: 15 residues. The CDR3 nucleotides read TGCGCCAGCAGCTCCGGACAGGGGAGTGGTGACAAACTGTTTTTT. Translation: CASSSGQGSGDKLFF.

V and J are TRBV7-9 and TRBJ2-1; the match to TRBD2 covers 9 bases. Germline V gene sequence: CDR1 SEHNR, CDR2 FQNEAQ (reference sequence). The junction had 5 bases not matched to a gene; V was cut back by 3 bases and J by 8 bases. The length of the CDR3 is 14 residues. The CDR3 DNA follows: TGTGCCAGCAGCTTTAGCGGGAGTTGGGATGAGCAGTTCTTC. It is translated as CASSFSGSWDEQFF.

The gene calls are TRBV30 and TRBJ2-3, with a weak D call TRBD2 (6 bases). Deletions cut 4 bases from V and 0 bases from J, with 14 bases between. CDR1 and CDR2 (germline): GTSNPN, SVGIG (reference sequence). There are 15 residues in the CDR3. DNA of the CDR3: TGTGCCTGGACCCGAGGTAGCGGCAGCACAGATACGCAGTATTTT. It yields the protein CAWTRGSGSTDTQYF.

V gene TRBV27 combines with J gene TRBJ2-2; D possibly corresponds to TRBD1 (5 bases). This CDR3 has 14 residues. With 2 bases removed from V and 7 bases from J, the gap between germline ends came to 11 bases. Per the germline V gene, CDR1 is MNHEY and CDR2 is SMNVEV (reference sequence). The CDR3 protein is CASSLLRVGGELFF. CDR3 nucleotide sequence: TGTGCCAGCAGTTTACTCAGGGTTGGCGGGGAGCTGTTTTTT.